This TCR beta chain comes out of a study of regulatory T cells in long-lasting Graves disease. The study, taken as a whole, reports: More public clonotypes were shared by persistent patients (around 2,800) than by new patients (more than 950).

Construction of TCR beta libraries relied on iRepertoire HTBI primers and on Arm-PCR targeting CDR3 regions. Each CDR3 protein gets one entry after TCRdb re-called the multiplex PCR reads with MiXCR. The data show 400,000 to 500,000 distinct CDR3 sequences, 14% seen once. This clonotype showed up many times. The antigen remains undetermined. Germline CDR1 is LGHDT and CDR2 is YNNKEL (reference sequence). This CDR3 spans 15 amino acids. V dropped 2 bases and J dropped 4; count of bases not matched to a gene: 5. Specified time point: newly diagnosed GD, antithyroid drugs for less than 3 months. From PBMCs, RNA was extracted and then used to make the TCR library. The source of the patients was an endocrinology department in Xi'an, China. The same data also went into a second study, on T cells in Graves' hyperthyroidism and ophthalmopathy.

Sequencing was performed on peripheral blood mononuclear cells (PBMCs), taken at new diagnosis, from a patient treated with antithyroid drugs. The source is a woman aged 45 to 65 with Graves disease. The gene calls are TRBV3-1 and TRBJ1-1, with 9 bases lining up with TRBD1. The CDR3, as DNA: TGTGCCAGCAGCCAAAACAGGGGGCTGGCCACTGAAGCTTTCTTT. As protein: CASSQNRGLATEAFF. Variable domain in full (rest from reference TRBV3-1 and TRBJ1-1): DTAVSQTPKYLVTQMGNDKSIKCEQNLGHDTMYWYKQDSKKFLKIMFSYNNKELIINETVPNRFSPKSPDKAHLNLHINSLELGDSAVYFCASSQNRGLATEAFFGQGTRLTVV.